These 16 T cell receptor beta chains were all obtained from the same sample, sequenced in a study of cytomegalovirus exposure and HLA in healthy donors. With 60 Vbeta and 13 Jbeta primers, the PCR was carried out. Assay: immunoSEQ multiplex PCR; the TCRdb copy retains only in-frame clones and omits some. The table includes over 130,000 clones, 75% to 85% detected once. The sequenced sample was PBMCs. All receptors come from a human donor in good health.

The J gene is TRBJ2-1, the V gene TRBV19; a weak D match, TRBD2 (6 bases). The CDR3 runs to 15 residues. Trimming removed 5 bases from V and 4 bases from J, with 15 bases in between. Germline loops: CDR1 LNHDA, CDR2 SQIVND (reference sequence). This CDR3 is CASSVHWGDYNEQFF. The CDR3 DNA sequence: TGTGCCAGTAGTGTCCATTGGGGGGATTACAATGAGCAGTTCTTC.

The genes are TRBV30 and TRBJ2-4, with 7 bases that match TRBD1. CDR3 length: 13 amino acids. CDR1 and CDR2 from the germline V gene are GTSNPN and SVGIG (reference sequence). The J segment lost 5 bases and the V segment lost 2 bases, leaving 3 bases of the junction unmatched. The CDR3 region is CAWSRQGENIQYF. Written as DNA, the CDR3 is TGTGCCTGGAGTAGGCAGGGGGAAAACATTCAGTACTTC.

This clone has a single count. CDR3 sequence: CASSLHPRDRVNYGYTF. CDR3 sequence (DNA): TGTGCCAGCAGTCTGCATCCCCGGGACAGGGTAAACTATGGCTACACCTTC. The gene calls are TRBV28 and TRBJ1-2; 9 nucleotides line up with TRBD1. After removal of 5 bases from V and 2 bases from J, the junction contained 12 bases not matched to a gene. Germline V gives CDR1 MDHEN, CDR2 SYDVKM. This CDR3 spans 17 amino acids.

This clone was seen more than once but under ten times. In nucleotides, the CDR3 is TGCGCCAGCAGCCAAGAGCAGCGGGAAGTGGACGAGCAGTACTTC. This sequence encodes CASSQEQREVDEQYF. The chain uses TRBV4-3 and TRBJ2-7; 7 bases agree with TRBD2. V shed 0 bases, J shed 5 bases, and the junction held 7 bases outside the gene matches. The CDR3 totals 15 residues. Germline assignment: CDR1 LGHNA and CDR2 YSLEER.

This clone was recorded only once. The chain recombines TRBV7-2 with TRBJ2-1; 8 bases are shared with TRBD1. Germline V gene data show CDR1 as SGHTA and CDR2 as FQGNSA. The trim removed 4 bases at V and 2 bases at J, leaving 13 bases unmatched. This CDR3 comprises 18 residues. Here the CDR3 DNA reads TGTGCCAGCAGCTACCCTTCAGGTGGCAGGGGGCCCTACAATGAGCAGTTCTTC. It specifies CASSYPSGGRGPYNEQFF.

The rearrangement joins TRBV7-8 to TRBJ1-4; D is uncertain. Per germline, CDR1 SGHVS and CDR2 FQNEAQ. There are 13 residues in the CDR3. Trimming stripped 6 bases from V and 8 bases from J, with 13 bases between. The CDR3 reads CASSRLAAEKLFF. In DNA, the CDR3 is TGTGCCAGCAGTAGGTTAGCAGCCGAAAAACTGTTTTTT.

This clone was seen just once. This sequence joins TRBV19 and TRBJ2-1; 9 bases fit TRBD2. This CDR3 spans 14 amino acids. Trimming removed 5 bases from V and 6 bases from J; junction bases left unmatched: 5. CDR1 is LNHDA, CDR2 SQIVND, per germline (reference sequence). In nucleotides, the CDR3 is TGTGCCAGTAGTTTTAGCGGGGGCCCCAATGAGCAGTTCTTC. As protein: CASSFSGGPNEQFF. The whole variable domain, filled in from reference TRBV19 and TRBJ2-1, reads DGGITQSPKYLFRKEGQNVTLSCEQNLNHDAMYWYRQDPGQGLRLIYYSQIVNDFQKGDIAEGYSVSREKKESFPLTVTSAQKNPTAFYLCASSFSGGPNEQFFGPGTRLTVL.

The chain combines TRBV7-9 with TRBJ2-1, with 10 bases identical to TRBD2. J was trimmed by 0 bases and V by 3 bases; bases with no gene match: 11. In germline, CDR1 is SEHNR, CDR2 FQNEAQ (reference sequence). The CDR3 contains 19 residues. Here the CDR3 DNA reads TGTGCCAGCAGCTTTTTCCTAGCGGGGGCCTTCAGCTCCTACAATGAGCAGTTCTTC. It translates to CASSFFLAGAFSSYNEQFF.

The genes are TRBV25-1 and TRBJ2-7; 10 bases align to TRBD2. This CDR3 contains 15 residues. J gave up 4 bases and V 1 base, and 4 bases lay outside the gene matches. Germline-derived CDR1 and CDR2 are MGHDK and SYGVNS. The CDR3 DNA sequence: TGTGCCAGCAGTGAATTCGCTAGCGGGAGTTACGAGCAGTACTTC. Translating it yields CASSEFASGSYEQYF.

This chain joins TRBV27 and TRBJ2-3; the D is unclear. The CDR3 has 14 residues. Germline values: CDR1 MNHEY, CDR2 SMNVEV (reference sequence). Trimming left V 6 bases short and J 1 base short, with 11 bases between. The CDR3 is CASSLLGRTDTQYF. DNA for the CDR3: TGTGCCAGCAGCCTCCTGGGCCGCACAGATACGCAGTATTTT.

V is TRBV28 and J is TRBJ1-1; a weak D match, TRBD1 (6 bases). The CDR3 is made up of 15 amino acids. V shed 2 bases and J shed 4 bases, with 14 bases lying between them. Germline assignment: CDR1 MDHEN and CDR2 SYDVKM. The CDR3, as DNA: TGTGCCAGCAGTTTAGGGCAGGGGATGGGCACTGAAGCTTTCTTT. Translated: CASSLGQGMGTEAFF.

The chain recombines TRBV21-1 with TRBJ1-2; TRBD1, the table's D call, was not compared with the DNA. TRBV21-1 is a recognized pseudogene. This CDR3 contains 15 residues. The CDR3 DNA reads TGTGCCAGCAGGAAGTGGACAGGGGAAAACTATGGCTACACCTTC. Translation gives CASRKWTGENYGYTF.

This clone has a handful of counts. The chain uses TRBV6-5 and TRBJ1-4; 10 bases line up with TRBD1. Germline V gene lookup returns CDR1 MNHEY and CDR2 SVGAGI. The V gene end was trimmed by 5 bases and the J gene end by 13 bases; junction bases not matched to a gene: 7. The CDR3 length is 13 residues. For the CDR3, the DNA is TGTGCCAGCAGTCTCGGGACAGGGGTCAGACTGTTTTTT. Its protein is CASSLGTGVRLFF.

J is TRBJ1-5 and V is TRBV2; D not certain. This CDR3 comprises 15 residues. Trimming removed 7 bases at V and 2 bases at J, with 15 bases between. Germline V CDR1 and CDR2: SNHLY, FYNNEI. CDR3: CASITGSEGNQPQHF. The CDR3, as DNA: TGTGCCAGCATTACGGGGAGCGAGGGCAATCAGCCCCAGCATTTT.

The sample holds a few counts of this clone. The chain couples TRBV5-8 to TRBJ2-1, with D perhaps matching TRBD2 (6 bases). Trimming took 4 bases from V and 0 from J, leaving 14 bases between them. The CDR3 sequence is 16 residues long. CDR1 is SGHTS, CDR2 YDEGEE, per germline. CDR3 DNA: TGTGCCAGCAGCCGAAGGGACTCAAGCTCCTACAATGAGCAGTTCTTC. Amino acids: CASSRRDSSSYNEQFF. The complete variable domain, with remaining parts taken from reference TRBV5-8 and TRBJ2-1, reads EAGVTQSPTHLIKTRGQQATLRCSPISGHTSVYWYQQALGLGLQFLLWYDEGEERNRGNFPPRFSGRQFPNYSSELNVNALELEDSALYLCASSRRDSSSYNEQFFGPGTRLTVL.

The V and J genes are TRBV5-4 and TRBJ2-5; D is undetermined. This CDR3 is 12 amino acids long. Germline lookup yields CDR1 SGHNT and CDR2 YYREEE (reference sequence). V was clipped by 1 base and J by 5 bases, with 6 bases between them. CDR3 DNA: TGTGCCAGCAGCTTGAGGAGCGAGACCCAGTACTTC. Translated, it gives CASSLRSETQYF.